The entry that follows covers one T cell receptor beta chain sequence. Some clones are missing from TCRdb's copy, which holds only in-frame ones; the method was immunoSEQ multiplex PCR. The repertoire has some 200,000 clones, 86% of them found once; the top ten carry approximately 3.3%. The data were taken from a study of blood T cell repertoires in COVID-19. Study information: The cDNA or gDNA used as material had been derived from T cells, B-cell-depleted T cells, or PBMCs.

From germline, CDR1 is SGHNT and CDR2 YENEEA. The trim removed 5 bases at V and 4 bases at J, leaving 7 bases unmatched. CDR3 length: 15 amino acids. Specimen: PBMCs or T cells enriched from blood (not recorded which). The chain is built from TRBV11-3 and TRBJ1-1; 10 bases fit TRBD1. This sequence was found in a woman aged 45-65 years in a cohort exposed to, infected with or recovered from COVID-19 (not recorded which). CDR3 in DNA: TGTGCCAGCAGCCCGGCGGGGACAGGGGTCACTGAAGCTTTCTTT. Translated, it gives CASSPAGTGVTEAFF.